Listed below are T cell receptor beta chains from one sample, sequenced in a study of blood T cell repertoires in COVID-19. The protocol was immunoSEQ multiplex PCR, while the TCRdb copy is restricted to in-frame clones and leaves out a portion. This table has around 80,000 clones, over 75% appearing once. Specimen: peripheral blood. The receptors shown here come from an older man with acute or convalescent COVID-19. The CDR3 runs from the conserved cysteine through the conserved F or W. A D gene is named only where the DNA matches it firmly. The size entry is marked missing in some rows and otherwise reads once, few, many or a size class.

clone size	V gene	J gene	D gene	CDR3 DNA	CDR3 protein
.	TRBV30	TRBJ1-3	.	TGTGCCTGGAGTGCCCTCACGGGGTCTGGAAACACCATATATTTT	CAWSALTGSGNTIYF
.	TRBV6-1	TRBJ1-5	.	TGTGCCAGCAGTGAAGGACAGGCACATCAGCCCCAGCATTTT	CASSEGQAHQPQHF
.	TRBV5-1	TRBJ1-6	.	TGCGCCAGCAGCCTAGGACAATTTAATTCACCCCTCCACTTT	CASSLGQFNSPLHF
.	TRBV7-2	TRBJ1-5	.	TGTGCCAGCAGCTTAAACCAGGTAGGGGGCAATCAGCCCCAGCATTTT	CASSLNQVGGNQPQHF
.	TRBV6-1	TRBJ1-5	.	TGTGCCAGCAGTGAAGCGATACAGGGCGGGAATCAGCCCCAGCATTTT	CASSEAIQGGNQPQHF
once	TRBV6-1	TRBJ2-1	.	TGTGCCAGCAGTGAGAATAGTGAGCAGTTCTTC	CASSENSEQFF
.	TRBV30	TRBJ1-2	.	TGTGCCTGGCAGGGAGTAGCGGGGGCGGGCGGCTACACCTTC	CAWQGVAGAGGYTF
.	TRBV21-1	TRBJ2-5	.	TGTGCCAGCGCGGAGGGAAAGAAGAGGGACCAAGAGACCCAGTACTTC	CASAEGKKRDQETQYF
.	TRBV6-5	TRBJ2-4	TRBD2	TGTGCCAGCAGTTACGGCGGGGGGTCGGCCATTCAGTACTTC	CASSYGGGSAIQYF
.	TRBV5-1	TRBJ2-3	.	TGCGCCAGCAGCTTGGTATCCGCGGCCCGGGATACGCAGTATTTT	CASSLVSAARDTQYF
.	TRBV24-1	TRBJ2-3	TRBD2	TGTGCCACCAGTGACCAGCGGGGGAACACAGATACGCAGTATTTT	CATSDQRGNTDTQYF
.	TRBV10-2	TRBJ2-5	TRBD2	TGCGCCAGCAGTGAGTCGATTAGCGGGGGGGTCCAAGAGACCCAGTACTTC	CASSESISGGVQETQYF
.	TRBV7-2	TRBJ1-5	TRBD1	TGTGCCAGCAGCTTAGCGGGGACAGGGGGATCGGCTCGGGCTAATCAGCCCCAGCATTTT	CASSLAGTGGSARANQPQHF
.	TRBV2	TRBJ2-7	TRBD1	TGTGCCAGCAGGGCTGGGACAGGGCAGTACTTC	CASRAGTGQYF
.	TRBV9	TRBJ2-7	TRBD1	TGTGCCAGCAGCGTAGGGGTTAGCAGGGGACAGGGCACCTACGAGCAGTACTTC	CASSVGVSRGQGTYEQYF
.	TRBV18	TRBJ2-2	.	TGTGCCAGCTCACCGGACAGATTGAACACCGGGGAGCTGTTTTTT	CASSPDRLNTGELFF
.	TRBV6-5	TRBJ1-1	.	TGTGCCAGCAGTTACGAGCGGGGGGAAGCTTTCTTT	CASSYERGEAFF
.	TRBV11-3	TRBJ2-7	TRBD1	TGTGCCAGCAGCTCACCGACTGACAGGGGATCCTACGAGCAGTACTTC	CASSSPTDRGSYEQYF
.	TRBV18	TRBJ2-3	.	TGTGCCAGCTCACCACCGATGGGGGCCACCGCGCAGTATTTT	CASSPPMGATAQYF
.	TRBV29-1	TRBJ2-7	TRBD1	TGCAGCGTTGCCGGGACAGGTTACGAGCAGTACTTC	CSVAGTGYEQYF
.	TRBV7-9	TRBJ2-1	.	TGTGCCAGCAGCTTAGCGTTGGGGGCTATCTACAATGAGCAGTTCTTC	CASSLALGAIYNEQFF
few	TRBV10-1	TRBJ2-2	TRBD2	TGCGCCAGCAGTCCTATTCCTAGCGGGGGATTCGGCACCGGGGAGCTGTTTTTT	CASSPIPSGGFGTGELFF
few	TRBV11-2	TRBJ1-6	.	TGTGCCAGCAGCCCACAAGGACAGTTTTATAATTCACCCCTCCACTTT	CASSPQGQFYNSPLHF
.	TRBV7-9	TRBJ2-5	TRBD2	TGTGCCAGCAGCTACTCGGCGGGGGGAGAGACCCAGTACTTC	CASSYSAGGETQYF
few	TRBV7-9	TRBJ2-2	.	TGTGCCAGCAGCCTAGACAGGAACACCGGGGAGCTGTTTTTT	CASSLDRNTGELFF
.	TRBV15	TRBJ2-7	TRBD1	TGTGCCACCAGCAAGGGACAGAGCTACGAGCAGTACTTC	CATSKGQSYEQYF
.	TRBV28	TRBJ2-2	TRBD1	TGTGCCAGCAGCGGGGGACAGGAGGGCTCCGGGGAGCTGTTTTTT	CASSGGQEGSGELFF
.	TRBV7-3	TRBJ2-2	TRBD1	TGTGCCAGCAGCTTATTTCCGGGACAGGGGGCCGGGGAGCTGTTTTTT	CASSLFPGQGAGELFF
.	TRBV7-9	TRBJ1-6	.	TGTGCCAGCAGCTTAGTCGGGAATTCACCCCTCCACTTT	CASSLVGNSPLHF
.	TRBV3-1/TRBV3-2	TRBJ2-7	TRBD2	TGTGCCAGCAGCCAGGCCGGGACTAGCTACCACGAGCAGTACTTC	CASSQAGTSYHEQYF
once	TRBV5-1	TRBJ2-7	TRBD1	TGCGCCAGCGGCCCGACAGGGTCCTACGAGCAGTACTTC	CASGPTGSYEQYF
.	TRBV6-1	TRBJ1-2	.	TGTGCCAGCAGTGAAGCAAGTGAGTGGGGCTACACCTTC	CASSEASEWGYTF
once	TRBV28	TRBJ2-7	TRBD1	TGTGCCAGCAGTGTCACAGGGGCCTACGAGCAGTACTTC	CASSVTGAYEQYF
.	TRBV6-5	TRBJ1-2	.	TGTGCCAGCAGGGACACAGGGTTCAATGGCTACACCTTC	CASRDTGFNGYTF
.	TRBV9	TRBJ2-3	TRBD1	TGTGCCAGCAGCGTATATCAGGGGGAAGATACGCAGTATTTT	CASSVYQGEDTQYF
.	TRBV19	TRBJ1-3	.	TGTGCCAGTAGTATATTCCTGAGCTCTGGAAACACCATATATTTT	CASSIFLSSGNTIYF
.	TRBV12-5	TRBJ2-5	.	TGTGCTAGTGGTTTCTGGGGACAACGAACTAAAGAGACCCAGTACTTC	CASGFWGQRTKETQYF
.	TRBV7-8	TRBJ2-3	.	TGTGCCAGCAGCTTATTCCTAGCAGCCACAGATACGCAGTATTTT	CASSLFLAATDTQYF
.	TRBV9	TRBJ1-2	.	TGTGCCAGCAGCCGAGCAGGGGCTAACTATGGCTACACCTTC	CASSRAGANYGYTF
.	TRBV4-1	TRBJ1-2	TRBD1	TGCGCCAGCAGCCAAGGGACCGGGACAGGGACATTATCTGGCTACACCTTC	CASSQGTGTGTLSGYTF
.	TRBV2	TRBJ1-6	TRBD1	TGTGCCGGAGAACAGGGGGCGTCCTATAATTCACCCCTCCACTTT	CAGEQGASYNSPLHF
few	TRBV19	TRBJ1-5	.	TGTGCCAGTACCGTAAGCGGGGGGGCACTTAGCAATCAGCCCCAGCATTTT	CASTVSGGALSNQPQHF
.	TRBV5-1	TRBJ2-7	TRBD1	TGCGCCAGCAGCTTGGGGGACAGTACCTACGAGCAGTACTTC	CASSLGDSTYEQYF
.	TRBV30	TRBJ1-2	TRBD1	TGTGCCTGCCCGTTTGGACTGACAGGGAACACCTTC	CACPFGLTGNTF
.	TRBV7-9	TRBJ1-4	.	TGTGCCAGCAGCCCTAGACAGAATGAAAAACTGTTTTTT	CASSPRQNEKLFF